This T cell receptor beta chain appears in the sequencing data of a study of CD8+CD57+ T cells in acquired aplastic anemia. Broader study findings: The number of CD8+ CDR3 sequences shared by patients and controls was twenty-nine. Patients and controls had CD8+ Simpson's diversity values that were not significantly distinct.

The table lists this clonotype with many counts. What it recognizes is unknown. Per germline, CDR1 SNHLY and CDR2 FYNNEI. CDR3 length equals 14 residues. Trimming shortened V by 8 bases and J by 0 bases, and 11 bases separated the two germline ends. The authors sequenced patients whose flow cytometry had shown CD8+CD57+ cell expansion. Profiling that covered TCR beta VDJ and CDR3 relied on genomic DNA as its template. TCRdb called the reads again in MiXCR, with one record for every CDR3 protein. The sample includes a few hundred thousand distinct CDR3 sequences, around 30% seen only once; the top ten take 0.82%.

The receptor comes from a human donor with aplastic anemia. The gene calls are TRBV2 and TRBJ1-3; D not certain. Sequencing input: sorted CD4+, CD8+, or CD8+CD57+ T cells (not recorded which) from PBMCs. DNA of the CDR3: TGTGCCAGCGTCGGAGACATCTCTGGAAACACCATATATTTT. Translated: CASVGDISGNTIYF.